This T cell receptor (beta chain) is drawn from a study of shared clonotypes between healthy human individuals. Germline V CDR1 and CDR2: SGHNT, YYREEE (reference sequence). Trimming took 2 bases from V and 4 from J; bases not matched to a gene: 12. This CDR3 contains 16 residues. The assay was immunoSEQ multiplex PCR, and TCRdb's table has in-frame clones only and misses some. The data show about 2 million clones, 95% seen once. Sequencing was carried out using naive CD4+ T cells sorted from blood. The sample's subset: CD45RA+ positively selected. This TCR was sampled from a man aged 18 to 30 in good health. This chain uses TRBV5-4 with TRBJ2-7; 7 bases align to TRBD1. The CDR3 DNA follows: TGTGCCAGCAGCTTCGGTCCCGGGACAGTCTCTTACGAGCAGTACTTC. Translating gives CASSFGPGTVSYEQYF.